What follows is one T cell receptor beta chain and its context. The germline gives CDR1 ENHRY, CDR2 SYGVKD. This CDR3 region has 17 residues. The V gene end was trimmed by 3 bases and the J gene end by 10 bases; junction bases not matched to a gene: 15. This sample is part of a study of blood T cell repertoires in COVID-19. Looking at the study overall: COVID-19 samples from acute and convalescent phases originated in the United States, Italy and Spain.

Original methodology: Amplification with reference gene primers provided the estimates of nucleated cell counts. Generated by immunoSEQ multiplex PCR, the TCRdb table keeps only in-frame clones and is missing some. V and J calls plus clone size are reproduced from that table; the DNA served to infer D and trimming. Of under 200,000 clones listed, approximately 90% are singletons. The chain is built from TRBV10-3 and TRBJ1-4; TRBD1 matches at 9 bases. The clonotype was recovered from a man aged 18 to 29 with acute or convalescent COVID-19. The sequenced sample was peripheral blood. The CDR3 loop reads CAISDREKPGQGGKLFF. CDR3 bases: TGTGCCATCAGTGATCGTGAAAAACCGGGACAGGGAGGAAAACTGTTTTTT.